This T cell receptor beta chain was sequenced during a study of T-cell reconstitution after alpha-beta-depleted transplantation in children. A note on this clonotype: Its target is not known.

Library preparation (for TCRbeta) was performed with unique molecular identifiers. Each CDR3 protein is one row after TCRdb ran MiXCR on the PCR reads. In the table there are 130,000 to 150,000 distinct CDR3 sequences, around 8.5% of which are singletons. Looked up from germline, CDR1 is SSHAT and CDR2 is FNYEAQ (reference sequence). V was pared by 5 bases and J by 5 bases, with 6 bases of the junction left unmatched. The CDR3 sequence is 15 residues long. Regarding the study as a whole: Surviving recipient cells, namely T cells and thymic progenitors, were the source of high day-60 TCRbeta diversity in some patients. T-cell counts and diversity at one year post-transplant came mainly from newly produced T cells. The origin of alpha-beta T cells about two months after transplant was reportedly several hundred expanded graft clones.

The sample in question was PBMCs, mostly from graft donor cells, obtained 180 days after TCRalphabeta/CD19-depleted stem cell transplant. The chain is built from TRBV7-7 and TRBJ2-5; 12 bases align to TRBD2. The receptor's source is a female patient younger than 10 who had a stem cell transplant for congenital amegakaryocytic thrombocytopenia, so the T cells may come from the graft donor. CDR3 sequence: CASSPTGTSGETQYF. DNA of the CDR3: TGTGCCAGCAGCCCTACCGGGACTAGCGGGGAGACCCAGTACTTC. The whole variable domain, filled in from reference TRBV7-7 and TRBJ2-5, reads GAGVSQSPRYKVTKRGQDVTLRCDPISSHATLYWYQQALGQGPEFLTYFNYEAQPDKSGLPSDRFSAERPEGSISTLTIQRTEQRDSAMYRCASSPTGTSGETQYFGPGTRLLVL.